These 22 T cell receptor beta chains came from one sample sequenced in a study of T-cell reconstitution after alpha-beta-depleted transplantation in children. Library preparation (for TCRbeta) was performed with unique molecular identifiers. In TCRdb, the PCR reads were re-called with MiXCR into one record per CDR3 protein. The sample yields 280,000 or so distinct CDR3 sequences, 11% seen once. The sequences come from peripheral blood, collected 180 days after TCRalphabeta/CD19-depleted stem cell transplant. Receptors were obtained from a male patient aged 2 to 10 who had a stem cell transplant for chronic granulomatous disease, so the T cells may come from the graft donor.

At least ten counts were recorded for this clonotype. This chain uses TRBV15 with TRBJ2-3; possible D gene TRBD2, 6 bases. V lost 1 base and J lost 6, with 8 bases in between. Germline V CDR1 and CDR2: LNHNV, YYDKDF (reference sequence). The CDR3 covers 13 residues. In DNA form, the CDR3 reads TGTGCCACCAGCAGAGGGGGGGATGATACGCAGTATTTT. This codes for CATSRGGDDTQYF.

This clonotype was observed a handful of times. The gene calls are TRBV20-1 and TRBJ2-1, with D tentatively TRBD2 (6 bases). From germline, CDR1 is DFQATT and CDR2 SNEGSKA (reference sequence). This CDR3 is 14 amino acids long. The germline V and J ends were trimmed by 6 bases and 7 bases, with 19 bases remaining between them. CDR3 protein: CSALFGGWGNEQFF. CDR3 DNA: TGCAGTGCCTTGTTTGGGGGGTGGGGTAATGAGCAGTTCTTC.

This clonotype was counted ten times or more. The chain recombines TRBV9 with TRBJ2-7, with D tentatively TRBD1 (5 bases). Germline V gene lookup returns CDR1 SGDLS and CDR2 YYNGEE. The V end was cut by 3 bases, the J end by 0 bases, with 10 bases between. The CDR3 sequence is 14 residues long. The DNA for the CDR3 is TGTGCCAGCAGCGCAGGGTTTAACTCCTACGAGCAGTACTTC. Protein: CASSAGFNSYEQYF.

Ten or more counts support this clonotype. The V call is TRBV5-1, the J call TRBJ2-7; 9 bases are a match to TRBD2. The CDR3 runs 15 residues. Germline CDR1 and CDR2: SGHRS and YFSETQ. J was trimmed by 4 bases and V by 4 bases; bases with no gene match: 9. In DNA, the CDR3 is TGCGCCAGCAGCCTCCAAGCGGGGGGCCCTTACGAGCAGTACTTC. It codes for CASSLQAGGPYEQYF. Full variable domain (rest looked up from reference TRBV5-1 and TRBJ2-7): KAGVTQTPRYLIKTRGQQVTLSCSPISGHRSVSWYQQTPGQGLQFLFEYFSETQRNKGNFPGRFSGRQFSNSRSEMNVSTLELGDSALYLCASSLQAGGPYEQYFGPGTRLTVT.

This clonotype was counted ten times or more. The chain carries TRBV7-9 and TRBJ2-3; TRBD1 might be the D (5 bases). CDR3 length equals 15 residues. Germline V gives CDR1 SEHNR, CDR2 FQNEAQ (reference sequence). The V end lost 5 bases, the J end lost 2 bases, and 14 bases lay between the germline ends. DNA of the CDR3: TGTGCCAGCAGCGGACCTGAGGACATCACAGATACGCAGTATTTT. Its translation is CASSGPEDITDTQYF.

There are a few counts of this clonotype. This chain joins TRBV12-3 or TRBV12-4 and TRBJ1-6, with 7 bases lining up with TRBD1. The CDR3 loop spans 14 amino acids. V shed 6 bases and J 8 bases; nucleotides not matched to a gene: 7. The CDR3 DNA reads TGTGCCAGCAGCCAGGACAGGAGGGATTCACCCCTCCACTTT. Its protein is CASSQDRRDSPLHF.

This clonotype was recorded at least ten times. The J gene is TRBJ2-1, the V gene TRBV30, with 12 bases lining up with TRBD2. Germline V gene sequence: CDR1 GTSNPN, CDR2 SVGIG (reference sequence). CDR3 length: 18 residues. V lost 1 base and J lost 2; bases outside the gene matches: 9. As DNA, the CDR3 is TGTGCCTGGAGTGGACTAGCGGGAGCCCTCCCCCCCTACAATGAGCAGTTCTTC. This sequence encodes CAWSGLAGALPPYNEQFF.

The J gene is TRBJ1-1, the V gene TRBV12-3 or TRBV12-4; TRBD1 matches at 8 bases. The ends lost 6 bases at V and 2 bases at J; junction bases unmatched: 5. CDR3 length: 14 amino acids. CDR3 DNA sequence: TGTGCCAGCAGACAGGGACAGGTAAACACTGAAGCTTTCTTT. It yields the protein CASRQGQVNTEAFF.

This clonotype appeared many times. The chain has TRBV6-1 and TRBJ2-3; perhaps TRBD2 as D (5 bases). The CDR3 covers 15 residues. Germline CDR1 MNHNS, CDR2 SASEGT. Trimming removed 2 bases from V and 1 base from J, with 10 bases in between. In nucleotides, the CDR3 is TGTGCCAGCAGTGAACGAGGACTCCGCACAGATACGCAGTATTTT. It translates to CASSERGLRTDTQYF.

This clonotype was seen more than once but under ten times. The chain carries TRBV12-3 or TRBV12-4 and TRBJ2-3; TRBD2 agrees at 7 bases. This CDR3 has 15 residues. Germline trimming cut 7 bases from V and 6 bases from J; bases unmatched to any gene: 13. CDR3 DNA: TGTGCCAGCAAGGGACTGGGCGGGAGACAGGATACGCAGTATTTT. It is translated as CASKGLGGRQDTQYF.

This clonotype was observed at least ten times. The chain combines TRBV6-6 with TRBJ2-1; D ambiguous. The CDR3 is made up of 13 amino acids. V lost 3 bases and J lost 3, with 6 bases in between. CDR1 is MNHNY and CDR2 is SVGAGI in the germline V gene (reference sequence). The CDR3, as DNA: TGTGCCAGCAGTTATCGATTCTACAATGAGCAGTTCTTC. Residues: CASSYRFYNEQFF.

This clonotype was observed many times. The chain carries TRBV5-5 and TRBJ2-1, with D perhaps matching TRBD2 (6 bases). Germline CDR1 and CDR2: SGHKS and YYEKEE (reference sequence). CDR3 length: 14 residues. V was cut by 3 bases and J by 4 bases, with 11 bases left in between. For the CDR3, the DNA is TGTGCCAGCAGCTACCTAGCGAAATACAATGAGCAGTTCTTC. Its translation: CASSYLAKYNEQFF.

This clonotype was detected ten times or more. This chain connects TRBV10-3 to TRBJ2-1; D not resolved. The CDR3 has 11 amino acids. Trimming pared 4 bases from V and 7 bases from J, leaving 5 bases between. The germline CDR1 and CDR2 sequences are ENHRY and SYGVKD. As DNA, the CDR3 is TGTGCCATCAGTGGTATGAATGAGCAGTTCTTC. Amino acid sequence: CAISGMNEQFF.

The chain links TRBV5-4 to TRBJ2-3; 10 bases map to TRBD2. CDR3 length: 14 amino acids. Germline trimming cut 4 bases from V and 7 bases from J; bases unmatched to any gene: 6. In germline, CDR1 is SGHNT, CDR2 YYREEE (reference sequence). The CDR3 reads CASSTSGGANTQYF. The CDR3 DNA is TGTGCCAGCAGCACCAGCGGGGGGGCAAATACGCAGTATTTT.

As to this clonotype: A read error is possible here, since a much larger clone lies one base away. This chain connects TRBV12-3 or TRBV12-4 to TRBJ2-5; no reliable D call. The ends were cut back, 2 bases at V and 2 bases at J, with 6 bases in the middle. The CDR3 runs to 13 residues. The CDR3 loop is CASSLLKQETQYF. CDR3 DNA sequence: TGTGCCAGCAGTTTACTAAAGCAAGAGACCCAGTACTTC.

This clonotype has ten or more counts. V and J are TRBV5-1 and TRBJ1-6; 10 positions agree with TRBD1. The CDR3 has 15 residues. Trimming at V came to 2 bases and at J to 9 bases, leaving 5 bases not matched to a gene. Germline values: CDR1 SGHRS, CDR2 YFSETQ. DNA of the CDR3: TGCGCCAGCAGCTTAAGACAGGGGGCCGGTTCACCCCTCCACTTT. This codes for CASSLRQGAGSPLHF.

This clonotype appeared many times. V and J are TRBV28 and TRBJ2-5; D remains unclear. Per the germline V gene, CDR1 is MDHEN and CDR2 is SYDVKM. This CDR3 has 14 residues. V gave up 6 bases and J gave up 5 bases, with 16 bases separating them. The CDR3 spells CASRFSPTSETQYF. The CDR3 nucleotides are TGTGCCAGCAGATTCTCCCCTACGTCGGAGACCCAGTACTTC.

This clonotype showed up many times. The chain uses TRBV5-1 and TRBJ2-7; D is possibly TRBD1 or TRBD2 (5 bases each). The CDR3 consists of 13 residues. The ends were cut back, 3 bases at V and 3 bases at J, with 10 bases in the middle. Germline V CDR1 and CDR2: SGHRS, YFSETQ. The CDR3 is CASSSLGDYEQYF. CDR3 sequence (DNA): TGCGCCAGCAGCTCCTTGGGGGACTACGAGCAGTACTTC.

This clonotype was detected many times. This chain uses TRBV19 with TRBJ1-2; D unresolved. Germline V gives CDR1 LNHDA, CDR2 SQIVND (reference sequence). Trimming cost V 3 bases and J 4 bases, with 12 bases left between them. The CDR3 sequence is 14 residues long. The CDR3 loop reads CASSIGHGLYGYTF. Here the CDR3 DNA reads TGTGCCAGTAGTATCGGTCATGGTCTCTATGGCTACACCTTC.

In the case of this clonotype: This may arise from a read error, as a much more abundant clone is one base away. CDR3 sequence: CASSKTGGSNEQYF. The CDR3 coding sequence is TGTGCCAGTAGTAAAACAGGGGGCTCCAACGAGCAGTACTTC. V and J are TRBV19 and TRBJ2-7, with 9 bases aligning to TRBD1. Germline assignment: CDR1 LNHDA and CDR2 SQIVND (reference sequence). The CDR3 has 14 amino acids.

This clonotype was picked up a small number of times. The chain is built from TRBV2 and TRBJ2-5; 13 bases are a match to TRBD2. Germline V gene sequence: CDR1 SNHLY, CDR2 FYNNEI. The CDR3 covers 14 residues. V lost 10 bases to trimming and J lost 5 bases; unmatched junction nucleotides: 7. In DNA form, the CDR3 reads TGTGCCAACTCGGGACTAGCGGGATTGGAGACCCAGTACTTC. Protein: CANSGLAGLETQYF.

This clonotype was counted many times. The chain couples TRBV20-1 to TRBJ2-4, with D tentatively TRBD2 (6 bases). Germline-derived CDR1 and CDR2 are DFQATT and SNEGSKA (reference sequence). V lost 0 bases, J lost 1 base, and 10 bases lay in between. The CDR3 runs to 15 residues. In nucleotides, the CDR3 is TGCAGTGCTAGAGATAGGAGGGAGGCCAAAAACATTCAGTACTTC. This translates into CSARDRREAKNIQYF.